The rows below give T cell receptor beta chains drawn from one sample of a study of Ad26.COV2.S vaccination and SARS-CoV-2 variants. Clones were read by immunoSEQ multiplex PCR, and TCRdb kept only the in-frame ones, dropping some. The sample gives hundreds of thousands of clones, 85% of which show up once; approximately 3.5% is in the top ten. This specimen was peripheral blood, taken in a trial of Ad26.COV2.S vaccine versus placebo. The origin of the receptors is a person between 18 and 60 years old who received the Ad26.COV2.S COVID-19 vaccine or a placebo. Both conserved end residues are trimmed from each CDR3.

J gene: TRBJ2-3; V gene: TRBV4-2; CDR3 protein: ASSQDGAWRGVPLSSTDTQY
J gene: TRBJ2-3; V gene: TRBV7-2; CDR3 protein: ASSLAVGKRDTQY
J gene: TRBJ1-1; V gene: TRBV5-5; CDR3 protein: ASSPTAMNTEAF
J gene: TRBJ2-5; V gene: TRBV28; CDR3 protein: ASSPGQIDGETQY
J gene: TRBJ2-5; V gene: TRBV5-1; CDR3 protein: ASSPGDQETQY
J gene: TRBJ2-3; V gene: TRBV10-2; CDR3 protein: ASSDSPNTQY
J gene: TRBJ2-3; V gene: TRBV5-1; CDR3 protein: ASRKAQDRSADTQY
J gene: TRBJ2-3; V gene: TRBV5-4; CDR3 protein: ASSRDSWGTDTQY
J gene: TRBJ2-7; V gene: TRBV7-9; CDR3 protein: ASSLAFILSAGAPTEQY
J gene: TRBJ1-1; V gene: TRBV18; CDR3 protein: ASSPGEDTEAF
J gene: TRBJ2-7; V gene: TRBV2; CDR3 protein: ASPVESGQGYEQY
J gene: TRBJ2-1; V gene: TRBV18; CDR3 protein: ASSPPAGGRNNEQF
J gene: TRBJ2-5; V gene: TRBV20-1; CDR3 protein: SASGRETRETQY
J gene: TRBJ2-5; V gene: TRBV5-1; CDR3 protein: ASTHTGDQETQY
J gene: TRBJ2-2; V gene: TRBV10-3; CDR3 protein: AISEYGGRNTGELF
J gene: TRBJ2-2; V gene: TRBV24-1; CDR3 protein: ATSDSDRVGITGELF
J gene: TRBJ1-1; V gene: TRBV29-1; CDR3 protein: SVSPPGGETEAF
J gene: TRBJ2-6; V gene: TRBV30; CDR3 protein: ACPGTPSGANVLT
J gene: TRBJ2-4; V gene: TRBV11-2; CDR3 protein: ASSLDISRVGNIQY
J gene: TRBJ1-2; V gene: TRBV27; CDR3 protein: ASNPEGGTYGYT
J gene: TRBJ2-7; V gene: TRBV18; CDR3 protein: ASTRTGYEQY
J gene: TRBJ1-3; V gene: TRBV4-1; CDR3 protein: ASSPRGSGNTIY
J gene: TRBJ1-4; V gene: TRBV6-1; CDR3 protein: ASSELTGSNEKLF
J gene: TRBJ2-7; V gene: TRBV6-1; CDR3 protein: ASSVHPPKDGYEQY
J gene: TRBJ2-7; V gene: TRBV5-4; CDR3 protein: ASSGKSGTGVEQY
J gene: TRBJ1-3; V gene: TRBV12-3/TRBV12-4; CDR3 protein: ASSLGGRNTIY
J gene: TRBJ2-3; V gene: TRBV7-9; CDR3 protein: ASTPERGVAGGSTDTQY